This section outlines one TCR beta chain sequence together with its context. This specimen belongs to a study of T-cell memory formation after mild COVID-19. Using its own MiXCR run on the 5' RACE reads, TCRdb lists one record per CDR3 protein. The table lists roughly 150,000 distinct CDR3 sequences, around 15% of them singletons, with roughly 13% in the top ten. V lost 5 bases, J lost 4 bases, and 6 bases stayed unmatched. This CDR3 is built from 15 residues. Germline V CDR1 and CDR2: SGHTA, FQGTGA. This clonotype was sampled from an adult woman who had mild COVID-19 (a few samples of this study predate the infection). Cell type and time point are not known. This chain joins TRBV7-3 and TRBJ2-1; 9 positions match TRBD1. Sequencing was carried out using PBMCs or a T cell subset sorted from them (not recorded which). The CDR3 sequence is CASSVDRGPYNEQFF. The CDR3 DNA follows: TGTGCCAGCAGCGTGGACAGGGGACCTTACAATGAGCAGTTCTTC.